This entry describes one TCR beta chain. Its antigen is not identified. Only in-frame clones appear in the TCRdb table, and some are missing; sequencing was by immunoSEQ multiplex PCR. The profile shows roughly 1,500,000 clones, about 98% of them singletons. These data originate in a study of shared clonotypes between healthy human individuals. Study-wide results and limits: It was only blood that was sampled, and tissue repertoires likely differ.

Sequenced: naive CD4+ T cells sorted from blood. Documented subset: CD45RA+ positively selected. This receptor was obtained from a man aged 25 to 40 in good health.

This CDR3 reads CASSLKAGGYGSSGNTIYF. The CDR3 DNA reads as TGTGCCAGCTCACTAAAGGCAGGGGGCTACGGGTCTTCTGGAAACACCATATATTTT. V and J are TRBV18 and TRBJ1-3; 8 bases line up with TRBD1. This CDR3 is 19 amino acids long. Germline CDR1 is KGHSH and CDR2 is LQKENI. The V gene end was trimmed by 4 bases and the J gene end by 1 base; junction bases not matched to a gene: 15.